Each of the 26 T cell receptor beta chains below was sequenced from the same sample in a study of T cell responses to AZD1222 COVID-19 vaccine. Clones were read by immunoSEQ multiplex PCR, and TCRdb kept only the in-frame ones, dropping some. The sample has 120,000 to 150,000 clones, more than 70% seen once. This specimen consisted of peripheral blood, obtained on day 0 of AZD1222 vaccination. All receptors come from an adult in good health.

The chain has TRBV27 and TRBJ1-5; TRBD1 matches at 8 bases. Germline CDR1 MNHEY, CDR2 SMNVEV (reference sequence). The J segment lost 2 bases and the V segment lost 5 bases, leaving 5 bases of the junction unmatched. This CDR3 is built from 15 residues. The CDR3 DNA reads as TGTGCCAGCAGTGCGCAGGGGGCTGGCAATCAGCCCCAGCATTTT. The encoded protein is CASSAQGAGNQPQHF.

The chain joins TRBV27 to TRBJ1-2; D remains unclear. CDR3 size: 15 residues. The germline CDR1 and CDR2 sequences are MNHEY and SMNVEV (reference sequence). V was pared by 3 bases and J by 4 bases, with 15 bases between. CDR3 bases: TGTGCCAGCAGTTTGGGAGGAGGACCGATCTATGGCTACACCTTC. Its protein is CASSLGGGPIYGYTF.

This clone appeared a single time. The J gene is TRBJ2-7, the V gene TRBV4-1; D is tentatively TRBD1 or TRBD2 (5 bases each). The CDR3 runs 14 residues. V was pared by 3 bases and J by 5 bases, with 14 bases between. CDR1 and CDR2 from the germline V gene are MGHRA and YSYEKL. CDR3 DNA sequence: TGCGCCAGCAGCCAGGGGCAGGGACCCAACGAGCAGTACTTC. It encodes CASSQGQGPNEQYF.

This clone was detected once. This rearrangement joins TRBV19 to TRBJ1-5, with D unresolved. Germline CDR1 is LNHDA and CDR2 is SQIVND (reference sequence). The CDR3 runs 14 residues. Trimming left V 4 bases short and J 5 bases short, with 12 bases between. CDR3 DNA: TGTGCCAGTAGTACAGACGGACTGTATCAGCCCCAGCATTTT. Amino acid sequence: CASSTDGLYQPQHF.

This clone was detected only once. The chain uses TRBV7-8 and TRBJ1-2; 8 nucleotides agree with TRBD1. CDR1 is SGHVS, CDR2 FQNEAQ, per germline. V trimming: 1 base; J trimming: 1 base; junction bases outside the gene matches: 8. The CDR3 consists of 17 residues. The CDR3 spells CASSLDQTGQVNYGYTF. As DNA, the CDR3 is TGTGCCAGCAGCTTAGATCAAACGGGACAGGTTAACTATGGCTACACCTTC.

This clone was seen once. The chain combines TRBV4-3 with TRBJ2-3; a possible D gene is TRBD1 (6 bases). Trimming stripped 0 bases from V and 5 bases from J, with 12 bases between. The CDR3 is made up of 15 amino acids. Germline CDR1 reads LGHNA; CDR2 reads YSLEER. The CDR3 sequence is CASSQDGGAGDTQYF. In DNA, the CDR3 is TGCGCCAGCAGCCAAGATGGGGGCGCGGGAGATACGCAGTATTTT.

V is TRBV5-1 and J is TRBJ1-1; D is perhaps TRBD1 (5 bases). Germline V gives CDR1 SGHRS, CDR2 YFSETQ. Trimming pared 0 bases from V and 5 bases from J, leaving 11 bases between. The CDR3 runs to 14 residues. The DNA of the CDR3 is TGCGCCAGCAGCTTGGGGGGCCGGAATACTGAAGCTTTCTTT. Its protein is CASSLGGRNTEAFF.

V gene TRBV6-2 or TRBV6-3 combines with J gene TRBJ1-5; D call uncertain. CDR3 length equals 15 residues. Germline values: CDR1 MNHEY, CDR2 SVGEGT. Trimming cost V 4 bases and J 3 bases, with 13 bases left between them. In DNA form, the CDR3 reads TGTGCCAGCAGTTCGGGAGAATTAACCAATCAGCCCCAGCATTTT. Its translation is CASSSGELTNQPQHF.

This clone has only one observation. V gene TRBV7-2 combines with J gene TRBJ2-3; possibly TRBD1 or TRBD2 for D (6 bases each). Trimming shortened V by 1 base and J by 6 bases, and 17 bases separated the two germline ends. The CDR3 extends over 16 amino acids. Germline loops: CDR1 SGHTA, CDR2 FQGNSA. The CDR3 nucleotides read TGTGCCAGCAGCTTAGAGGTCGGGGGCAGAACTGATACGCAGTATTTT. Translated: CASSLEVGGRTDTQYF.

The rearrangement uses TRBV19 and TRBJ2-7; 9 nucleotides line up with TRBD1. This CDR3 spans 15 amino acids. Per the germline V gene, CDR1 is LNHDA and CDR2 is SQIVND (reference sequence). J gave up 1 base and V 5 bases, and 6 bases lay outside the gene matches. The CDR3, as DNA: TGTGCCAGTAGTTCTCCGGGACAGGGTTCCTACGAGCAGTACTTC. Translating gives CASSSPGQGSYEQYF.

This chain joins TRBV19 and TRBJ1-5, with 12 bases aligning to TRBD1. V shed 5 bases, J shed 6 bases, and the junction held 8 bases outside the gene matches. Germline V CDR1 and CDR2: LNHDA, SQIVND (reference sequence). The length of the CDR3 is 16 residues. CDR3 sequence (DNA): TGTGCCAGTAGTGGTCCCGGGACAGGGGGCGGTCAGCCCCAGCATTTT. It yields the protein CASSGPGTGGGQPQHF.

The rearrangement links TRBV10-3 to TRBJ2-4; 8 bases agree with TRBD2. Germline V gives CDR1 ENHRY, CDR2 SYGVKD. V gave up 5 bases and J gave up 6 bases; unmatched junction bases: 3. This CDR3 comprises 13 residues. The CDR3 reads CAISPSGLNIQYF. Written as DNA, the CDR3 is TGTGCCATCAGTCCTAGCGGGTTAAACATTCAGTACTTC.

The chain links TRBV9 to TRBJ2-2; D gene ambiguous. Between the trimmed V and J ends, which lost 4 bases and 6 bases, there was a span of 13 bases. The germline V gene has CDR1 SGDLS and CDR2 YYNGEE. The CDR3 runs 14 residues. In DNA form, the CDR3 reads TGTGCCAGCAGCCCCTCCGTCAGCGCCGGGGAGCTGTTTTTT. It is translated as CASSPSVSAGELFF.

Only a few counts were recorded for this clone. This chain connects TRBV5-1 to TRBJ2-2, with a possible D match to TRBD1 (5 bases). The CDR3 is made up of 15 amino acids. CDR1 SGHRS and CDR2 YFSETQ come from the germline V gene. Trimming took off 6 bases at V and 4 bases at J, with 16 bases between the two ends. This CDR3 is CASTRSDITTGELFF. For the CDR3, the DNA is TGCGCCAGCACGAGATCGGACATAACCACCGGGGAGCTGTTTTTT.

CDR3: CASSEGANTEAFF. CDR3 sequence (DNA): TGTGCCAGCAGTGAGGGGGCCAACACTGAAGCTTTCTTT. The genes are TRBV6-1 and TRBJ1-1; TRBD1 is a possible D gene (6 bases). Per germline, CDR1 MNHNS and CDR2 SASEGT. Between the trimmed V and J ends, which lost 3 bases and 2 bases, there was a span of 7 bases. The CDR3 totals 13 residues.

The chain joins TRBV18 to TRBJ1-4; TRBD1 aligns across 7 bases. The germline CDR1 and CDR2 sequences are KGHSH and LQKENI. V lost 3 bases and J lost 3; bases outside the gene matches: 4. The CDR3 totals 15 residues. CDR3 coding DNA: TGTGCCAGCTCACCGAGGGGACAGTCTAATGAAAAACTGTTTTTT. It codes for CASSPRGQSNEKLFF.

The V and J genes are TRBV6-4 and TRBJ2-1; TRBD1 agrees at 9 bases. V shed 6 bases, J shed 8 bases, and the junction held 14 bases outside the gene matches. This CDR3 is 16 amino acids long. Germline V gene lookup returns CDR1 MRHNA and CDR2 SNTAGT. The CDR3 is CASSGDPGQGGDEQFF. CDR3 DNA sequence: TGTGCCAGCAGCGGGGATCCGGGACAGGGAGGGGATGAGCAGTTCTTC.

This clone was recorded once. The V and J genes are TRBV7-6 and TRBJ2-1; 7 bases are a match to TRBD1. The V segment lost 5 bases and the J segment 0 bases; nucleotides outside the gene matches: 10. Germline-derived CDR1 and CDR2 are SGHVS and FNYEAQ. This CDR3 is built from 17 residues. CDR3 DNA sequence: TGTGCCAGCAGCCCTAACACAGGGGAGAGCTCCTACAATGAGCAGTTCTTC. The encoded protein is CASSPNTGESSYNEQFF.

This chain connects TRBV28 to TRBJ2-5; possible D gene TRBD2, 5 bases. Germline CDR1 and CDR2: MDHEN and SYDVKM. The CDR3 loop spans 14 amino acids. V lost 2 bases and J 7 bases, leaving 14 bases between the germline ends. The CDR3 is CASSLIGPRGTQYF. Here the CDR3 DNA reads TGTGCCAGCAGTTTAATCGGGCCTCGGGGGACCCAGTACTTC. The full variable domain, with the rest looked up from reference TRBV28 and TRBJ2-5, is DVKVTQSSRYLVKRTGEKVFLECVQDMDHENMFWYRQDPGLGLRLIYFSYDVKMKEKGDIPEGYSVSREKKERFSLILESASTNQTSMYLCASSLIGPRGTQYFGPGTRLLVL.

This clone was counted once. The chain carries TRBV11-2 and TRBJ1-6, with unresolved D. The CDR3 extends over 17 amino acids. Trimming left V 5 bases short and J 0 bases short, with 14 bases between. Germline assignment: CDR1 SGHAT and CDR2 FQNNGV. The CDR3, as DNA: TGTGCCAGCAGCCCCCGACTGGAAAGCTCCTATAATTCACCCCTCCACTTT. Protein product: CASSPRLESSYNSPLHF.

The chain carries TRBV30 and TRBJ2-7, with a weak D call TRBD2 (5 bases). V was clipped by 3 bases and J by 4 bases, with 16 bases between them. The CDR3 runs 14 residues. From germline, CDR1 is GTSNPN and CDR2 SVGIG (reference sequence). The CDR3 sequence is CAWSPGTATYEQYF. CDR3 DNA: TGTGCCTGGAGCCCGGGAACAGCGACGTACGAGCAGTACTTC.

This chain links TRBV27 with TRBJ2-1; D might be TRBD2 (6 bases). The CDR3 consists of 15 residues. Germline V gene lookup returns CDR1 MNHEY and CDR2 SMNVEV (reference sequence). The V gene lost 5 bases and the J gene lost 5 bases, with 16 bases spanning the gap. The CDR3: CASSPLGGTNNEQFF. In nucleotides, the CDR3 is TGTGCCAGCAGTCCCTTGGGCGGGACCAACAATGAGCAGTTCTTC.

V and J are TRBV15 and TRBJ1-5; the D is unclear. The CDR3 consists of 15 residues. CDR1 is LNHNV and CDR2 is YYDKDF in the germline V gene (reference sequence). V was shortened by 0 bases and J by 1 base, with 7 bases between the two germline ends. CDR3 in amino acids: CATSRDAGSNQPQHF. CDR3 nucleotides: TGTGCCACCAGCAGAGATGCCGGGAGCAATCAGCCCCAGCATTTT.

This clone occurred once. The V gene is TRBV7-2, the J gene TRBJ1-1, with D possibly matching TRBD1 (5 bases). Germline lookup yields CDR1 SGHTA and CDR2 FQGNSA. Trimming took 5 bases from V and 8 from J, leaving 21 bases between them. This CDR3 contains 15 residues. The chain's CDR3 is CASSARSRARGEAFF. CDR3 bases: TGTGCCAGCAGCGCGCGGAGCAGGGCACGTGGGGAAGCTTTCTTT.

This clone was counted once. The V gene is TRBV6-5, the J gene TRBJ2-4; unclear D gene. The germline gives CDR1 MNHEY, CDR2 SVGAGI. V lost 2 bases and J lost 3, with 14 bases in between. CDR3 length: 16 amino acids. The CDR3 is CASSYVEPRGKNIQYF. The DNA for the CDR3 is TGTGCCAGCAGTTACGTAGAGCCCAGAGGCAAAAACATTCAGTACTTC.

The J gene is TRBJ2-3, the V gene TRBV10-3; TRBD2 agrees at 9 bases. This CDR3 is 16 amino acids long. Germline V gene sequence: CDR1 ENHRY, CDR2 SYGVKD. The J segment lost 3 bases and the V segment lost 4 bases, leaving 8 bases of the junction unmatched. The CDR3 region has the DNA TGTGCCATCAGTGGTCAACAGGGACTAGCTACAGATACGCAGTATTTT. Amino acids: CAISGQQGLATDTQYF.